This entry lists 3 T cell receptor beta chains sequenced from one sample in a study of circulating CD8 cells and anti-PD-1 response in melanoma. Sorting of live CD3+CD8+TCRalphabeta+ cells by PD-1 and/or TIGIT gave four subsets. TCR libraries were prepared from around 15 ng of total RNA with the QIAseq Immune Repertoire TCR panel. MiXCR, applied by TCRdb to the reads, yields one record per CDR3 protein. The table has over 250 distinct CDR3 sequences, approximately 14% seen once; the top ten hold about 60%. Here the sequenced sample was CD8+ T cells from PBMCs, taken at baseline or after one month of anti-PD-1 therapy (not recorded which). The origin of the receptors is a human donor with melanoma.

J is TRBJ2-7 and V is TRBV6-2 or TRBV6-3; TRBD2 matches 8 bases. Germline V gives CDR1 MNHEY, CDR2 SVGEGT. The J segment lost 5 bases and the V segment lost 2 bases, leaving 5 bases of the junction unmatched. This CDR3 comprises 14 residues. The CDR3 region is CASSYREGANEQYF. The CDR3 DNA reads as TGTGCCAGCAGTTACCGGGAGGGCGCGAACGAGCAGTACTTC.

The V gene is TRBV27, the J gene TRBJ2-7; D possibly corresponds to TRBD2 (5 bases). Trimming removed 4 bases at V and 0 bases at J, with 19 bases between. CDR1 is MNHEY and CDR2 is SMNVEV in the germline V gene (reference sequence). There are 17 residues in the CDR3. The CDR3 region has the DNA TGTGCCAGCAGTTCCCTCCTCATGACGGGGAGCTCCTACGAGCAGTACTTC. It encodes CASSSLLMTGSSYEQYF.

By share, this clonotype ranks as large (0.1 to 1%). The rearrangement joins TRBV7-3 to TRBJ2-1; TRBD2 matches 10 bases. Germline loops: CDR1 SGHTA, CDR2 FQGTGA. V lost 5 bases to trimming and J lost 3 bases; unmatched junction nucleotides: 1. This CDR3 spans 14 amino acids. The CDR3 nucleotides are TGTGCCAGCAGCCCTAGCGGGGGCTACAATGAGCAGTTCTTC. Its protein product is CASSPSGGYNEQFF.